Here is one T cell receptor beta chain with its context. Its specificity is not known. The junction shows a germline mismatch at one end, possibly a read error. These data are taken from a study of blood T cells in healthy people across ages. The study, taken as a whole, reports: Naive T cell percentage strongly correlated with TCR beta diversity. More naive CD4+ cells and higher diversity marked long-lived donors relative to aged donors.

For the second PCR, which ran for about 6 to 11 cycles, a sample-barcoded 5' primer and a J-beta primer mix were used. Every cDNA molecule carried a tag from a template-switch adaptor bearing 12 random nucleotides. Via MiXCR, TCRdb re-called the 5' RACE reads, giving one row per CDR3 protein. This sample has about 1.6 million distinct CDR3 sequences, with 30% to 35% found just once. Sequenced input: blood. This sequence was found in a woman in her 30s in good health.

The CDR3 bases are TGTGCCGGCAGCCAAGATGTAACAGGGGGAGACACCGGGGAGCTGTTTTTT. Its protein is CAGSQDVTGGDTGELFF. The rearrangement links TRBV4-2 to TRBJ2-2, with 8 bases identical to TRBD1. Looked up from germline, CDR1 is LGHNA and CDR2 is YNFKEQ. This CDR3 is 17 amino acids long.